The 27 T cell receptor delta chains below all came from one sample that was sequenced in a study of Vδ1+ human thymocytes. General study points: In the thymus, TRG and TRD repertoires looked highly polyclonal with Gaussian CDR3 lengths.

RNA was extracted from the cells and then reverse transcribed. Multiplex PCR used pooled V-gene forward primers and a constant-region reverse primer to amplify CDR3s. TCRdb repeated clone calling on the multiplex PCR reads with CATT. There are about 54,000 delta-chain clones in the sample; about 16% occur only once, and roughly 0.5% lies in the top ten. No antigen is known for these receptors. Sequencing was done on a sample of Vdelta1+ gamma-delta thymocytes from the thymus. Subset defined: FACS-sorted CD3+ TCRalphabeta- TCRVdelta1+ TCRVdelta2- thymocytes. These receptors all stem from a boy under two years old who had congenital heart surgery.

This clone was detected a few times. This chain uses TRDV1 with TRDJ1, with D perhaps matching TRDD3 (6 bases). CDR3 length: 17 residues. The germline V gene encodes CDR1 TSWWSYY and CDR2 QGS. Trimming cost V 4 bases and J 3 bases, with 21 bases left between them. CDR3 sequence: CALGGPYGYWVSDKLIF. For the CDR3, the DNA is TGTGCTCTTGGGGGACCCTACGGCTACTGGGTATCCGATAAACTCATCTTT.

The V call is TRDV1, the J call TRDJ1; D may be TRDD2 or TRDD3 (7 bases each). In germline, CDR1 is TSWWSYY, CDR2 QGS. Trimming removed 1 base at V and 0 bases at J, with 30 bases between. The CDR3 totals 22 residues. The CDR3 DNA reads TGTGCTCTTGGGGAACGCATCTTCCTAAGGGGGCTGGGGGCCACCTACACCGATAAACTCATCTTT. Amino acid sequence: CALGERIFLRGLGATYTDKLIF.

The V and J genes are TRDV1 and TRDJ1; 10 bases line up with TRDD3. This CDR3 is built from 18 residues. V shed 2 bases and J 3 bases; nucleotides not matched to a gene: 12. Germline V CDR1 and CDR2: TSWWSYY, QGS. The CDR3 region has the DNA TGTGCTCTTGGGGAATCCTACGATGGGGGATACTGGGCCGATAAACTCATCTTT. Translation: CALGESYDGGYWADKLIF.

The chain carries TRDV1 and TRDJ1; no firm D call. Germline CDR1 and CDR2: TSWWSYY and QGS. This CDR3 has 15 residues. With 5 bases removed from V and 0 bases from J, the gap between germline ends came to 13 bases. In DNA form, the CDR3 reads TGTGCTCTTGGGAAAGTCCCTTTGTACACCGATAAACTCATCTTT. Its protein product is CALGKVPLYTDKLIF.

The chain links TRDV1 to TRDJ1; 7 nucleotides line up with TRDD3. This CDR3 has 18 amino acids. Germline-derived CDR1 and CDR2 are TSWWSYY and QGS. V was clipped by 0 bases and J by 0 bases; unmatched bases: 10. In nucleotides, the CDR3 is TGTGCTCTTGGGGAACTAAGGCGTCCTGGGGGTAACACCGATAAACTCATCTTT. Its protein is CALGELRRPGGNTDKLIF.

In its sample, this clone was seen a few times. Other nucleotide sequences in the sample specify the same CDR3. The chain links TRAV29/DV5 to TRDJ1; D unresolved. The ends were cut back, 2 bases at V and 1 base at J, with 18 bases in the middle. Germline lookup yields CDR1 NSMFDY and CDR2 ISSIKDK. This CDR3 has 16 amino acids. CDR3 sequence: CAARRSSPESTDKLIF. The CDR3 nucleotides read TGTGCAGCAAGGAGGTCCTCCCCTGAAAGCACCGATAAACTCATCTTT. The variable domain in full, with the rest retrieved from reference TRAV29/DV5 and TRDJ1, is DQQVKQNSPSLSVQEGRISILNCDYTNSMFDYFLWYKKYPAEGPTFLISISSIKDKNEDGRFTVFLNKSAKHLSLHIVPSQPGDSAVYFCAARRSSPESTDKLIFGKGTRVTVEP.

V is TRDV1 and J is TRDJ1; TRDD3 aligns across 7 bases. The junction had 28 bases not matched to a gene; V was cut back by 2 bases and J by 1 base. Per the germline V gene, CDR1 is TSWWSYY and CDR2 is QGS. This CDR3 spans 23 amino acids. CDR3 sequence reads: CALGEWPAVPHWGTPNGTDKLIF. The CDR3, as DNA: TGTGCTCTTGGGGAATGGCCAGCAGTTCCTCACTGGGGAACCCCTAATGGCACCGATAAACTCATCTTT.

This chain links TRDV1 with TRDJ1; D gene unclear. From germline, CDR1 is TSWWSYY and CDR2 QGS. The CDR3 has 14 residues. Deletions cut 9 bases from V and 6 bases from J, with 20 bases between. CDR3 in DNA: TGTGCTCTCGGTTCTTTTGGTAGACGAAATAAACTCATCTTT. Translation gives CALGSFGRRNKLIF.

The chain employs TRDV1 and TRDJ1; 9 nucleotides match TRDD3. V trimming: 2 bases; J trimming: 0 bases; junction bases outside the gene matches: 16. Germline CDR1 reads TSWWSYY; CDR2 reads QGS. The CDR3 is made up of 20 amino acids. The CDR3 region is CALGEWLGDIHASYTDKLIF. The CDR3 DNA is TGTGCTCTTGGGGAATGGTTGGGGGATATACACGCCTCGTACACCGATAAACTCATCTTT.

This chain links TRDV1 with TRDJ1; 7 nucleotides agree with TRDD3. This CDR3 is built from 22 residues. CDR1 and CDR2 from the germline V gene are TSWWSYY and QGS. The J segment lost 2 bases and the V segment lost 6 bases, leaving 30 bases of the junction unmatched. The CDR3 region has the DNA TGTGCTCTTGGATGGGGGAATCTTCCATACGGGTGGGGGAGCAGGAGTACCGATAAACTCATCTTT. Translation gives CALGWGNLPYGWGSRSTDKLIF.

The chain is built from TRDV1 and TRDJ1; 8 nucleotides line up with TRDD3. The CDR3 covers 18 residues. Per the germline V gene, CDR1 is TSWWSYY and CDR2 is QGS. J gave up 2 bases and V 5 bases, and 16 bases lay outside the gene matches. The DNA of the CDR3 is TGTGCTCTTGGGATCACTCCCCGGGGGATAAGGGGAACCGATAAACTCATCTTT. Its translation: CALGITPRGIRGTDKLIF.

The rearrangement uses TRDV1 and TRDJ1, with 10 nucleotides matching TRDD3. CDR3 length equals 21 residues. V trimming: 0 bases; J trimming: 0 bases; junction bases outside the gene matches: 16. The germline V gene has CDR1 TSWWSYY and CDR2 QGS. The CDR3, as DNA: TGTGCTCTTGGGGAACTCTCCTCCCTACTGGGGGATGGCGTATACACCGATAAACTCATCTTT. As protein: CALGELSSLLGDGVYTDKLIF.

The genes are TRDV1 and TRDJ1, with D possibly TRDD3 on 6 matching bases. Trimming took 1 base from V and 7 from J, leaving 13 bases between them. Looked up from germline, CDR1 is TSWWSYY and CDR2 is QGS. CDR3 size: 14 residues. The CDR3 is CALGEPGRLGKLIF. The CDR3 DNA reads TGTGCTCTTGGGGAACCGGGAAGACTGGGTAAACTCATCTTT.

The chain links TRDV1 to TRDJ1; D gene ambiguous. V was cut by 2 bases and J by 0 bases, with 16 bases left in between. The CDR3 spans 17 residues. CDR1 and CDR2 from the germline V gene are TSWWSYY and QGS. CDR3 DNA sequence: TGTGCTCTTGGGGAAATGCGACACGCCGAGTACACCGATAAACTCATCTTT. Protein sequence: CALGEMRHAEYTDKLIF.

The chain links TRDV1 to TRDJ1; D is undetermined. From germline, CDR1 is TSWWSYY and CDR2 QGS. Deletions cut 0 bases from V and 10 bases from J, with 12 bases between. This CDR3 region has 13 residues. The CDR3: CALGELGQMRLIF. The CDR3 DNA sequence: TGTGCTCTTGGGGAACTAGGGCAAATGAGACTCATCTTT.

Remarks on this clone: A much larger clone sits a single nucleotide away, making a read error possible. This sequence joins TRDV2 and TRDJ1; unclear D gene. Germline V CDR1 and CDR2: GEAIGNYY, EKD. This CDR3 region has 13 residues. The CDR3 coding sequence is TGTGCCTGTGACACCGACTGTGACGATAAACACATCTTT. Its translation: CACDTDCDDKHIF.

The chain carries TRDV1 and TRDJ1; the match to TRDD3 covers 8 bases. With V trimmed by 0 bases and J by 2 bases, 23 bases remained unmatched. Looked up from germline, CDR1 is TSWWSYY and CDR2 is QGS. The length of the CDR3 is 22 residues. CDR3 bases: TGTGCTCTTGGGGAACTAGAATGGCCTCGTCCCTGGGGGAGAAGGGTGACCGATAAACTCATCTTT. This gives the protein CALGELEWPRPWGRRVTDKLIF.

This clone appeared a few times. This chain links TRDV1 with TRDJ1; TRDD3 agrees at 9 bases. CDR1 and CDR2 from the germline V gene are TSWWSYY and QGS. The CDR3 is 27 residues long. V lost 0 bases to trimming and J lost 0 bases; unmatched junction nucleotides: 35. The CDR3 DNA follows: TGTGCTCTTGGGGAACTAGGAGAATGGCCTTCTTCAAACGCCCGTTACTGGGGGAAACTGTACACCGATAAACTCATCTTT. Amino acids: CALGELGEWPSSNARYWGKLYTDKLIF.

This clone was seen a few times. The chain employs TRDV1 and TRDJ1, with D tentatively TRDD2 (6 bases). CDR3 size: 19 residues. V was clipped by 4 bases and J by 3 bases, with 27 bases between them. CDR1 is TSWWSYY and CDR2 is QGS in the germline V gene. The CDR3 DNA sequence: TGTGCTCTTGGGGGACCCTTTCCTAAGGGGGCCTGGAGTTCCGATAAACTCATCTTT. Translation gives CALGGPFPKGAWSSDKLIF.

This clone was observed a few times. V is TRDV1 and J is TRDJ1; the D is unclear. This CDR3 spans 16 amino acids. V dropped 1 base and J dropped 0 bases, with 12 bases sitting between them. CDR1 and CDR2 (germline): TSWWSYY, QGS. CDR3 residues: CALGEHVWLHTDKLIF. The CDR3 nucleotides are TGTGCTCTTGGGGAACATGTTTGGCTCCACACCGATAAACTCATCTTT.

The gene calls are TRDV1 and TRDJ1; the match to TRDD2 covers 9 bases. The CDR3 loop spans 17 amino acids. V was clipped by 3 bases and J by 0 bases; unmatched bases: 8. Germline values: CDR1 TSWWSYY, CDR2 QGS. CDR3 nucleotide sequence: TGTGCTCTTGGGGAGCCTTCCTACTCTCCGTACACCGATAAACTCATCTTT. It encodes CALGEPSYSPYTDKLIF.

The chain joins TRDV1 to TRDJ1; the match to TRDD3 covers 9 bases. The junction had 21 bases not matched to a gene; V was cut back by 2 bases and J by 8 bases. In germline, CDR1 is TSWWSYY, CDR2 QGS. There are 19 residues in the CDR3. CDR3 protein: CALGECLPPAGDTRDKLIF. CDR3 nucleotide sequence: TGTGCTCTTGGGGAATGCCTTCCCCCTGCCGGGGATACGAGGGACAAACTCATCTTT.

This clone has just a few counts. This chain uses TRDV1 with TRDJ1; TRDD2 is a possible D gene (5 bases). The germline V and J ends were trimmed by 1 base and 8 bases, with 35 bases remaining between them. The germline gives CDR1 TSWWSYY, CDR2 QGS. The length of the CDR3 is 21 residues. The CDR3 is CALGEPLFLRSTSRWEKKLIF. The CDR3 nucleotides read TGTGCTCTTGGGGAACCCCTTTTCCTGCGGTCTACTTCGAGGTGGGAAAAGAAACTCATCTTT.

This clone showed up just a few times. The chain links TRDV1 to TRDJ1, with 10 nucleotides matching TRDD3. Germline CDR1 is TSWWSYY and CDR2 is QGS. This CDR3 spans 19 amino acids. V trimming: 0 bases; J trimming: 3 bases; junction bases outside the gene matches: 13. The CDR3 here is CALGELLAPQWGIPDKLIF. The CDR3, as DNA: TGTGCTCTTGGGGAACTCCTGGCCCCCCAGTGGGGGATACCCGATAAACTCATCTTT.

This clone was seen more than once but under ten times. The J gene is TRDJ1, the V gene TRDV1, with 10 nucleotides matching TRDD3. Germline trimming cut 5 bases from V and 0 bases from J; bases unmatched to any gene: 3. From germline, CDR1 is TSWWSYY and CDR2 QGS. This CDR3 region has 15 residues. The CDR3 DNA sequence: TGTGCTCTTGGGAAGGGGGATACGTACACCGATAAACTCATCTTT. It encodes CALGKGDTYTDKLIF.

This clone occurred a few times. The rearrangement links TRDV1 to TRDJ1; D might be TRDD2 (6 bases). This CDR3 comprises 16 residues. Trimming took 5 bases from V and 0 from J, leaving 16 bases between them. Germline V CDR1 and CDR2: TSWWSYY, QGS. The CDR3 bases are TGTGCTCTTGGGAGACAAGTCCTTCCGTACACCGATAAACTCATCTTT. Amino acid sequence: CALGRQVLPYTDKLIF.

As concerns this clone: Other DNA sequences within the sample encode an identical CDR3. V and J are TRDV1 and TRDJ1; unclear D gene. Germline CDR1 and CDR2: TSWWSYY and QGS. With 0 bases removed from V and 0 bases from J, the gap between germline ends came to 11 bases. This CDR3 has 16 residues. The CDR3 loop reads CALGELGLPYTDKLIF. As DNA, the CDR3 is TGTGCTCTTGGGGAACTGGGGCTCCCGTACACCGATAAACTCATCTTT.